This T cell receptor beta chain comes out of a study of blood T cell repertoires in COVID-19. Some clones are missing from TCRdb's copy, which holds only in-frame ones; the method was immunoSEQ multiplex PCR. The sample lists roughly 78,000 clones, less than 90% occurring once. This clonotype was obtained from a woman aged 80 or over with acute or convalescent COVID-19. The specimen sequenced was peripheral blood.

CDR3 in amino acids: CASSADSQAGNQPQHF. The CDR3, as DNA: TGCGCCAGCAGCGCAGACAGTCAGGCCGGCAATCAGCCCCAGCATTTT. The chain carries TRBV4-1 and TRBJ1-5; weak D call: TRBD1 (5 bases). The germline V gene has CDR1 MGHRA and CDR2 YSYEKL. There are 16 residues in the CDR3. Trimming stripped 5 bases from V and 2 bases from J, with 16 bases between.